This is a list of T cell receptor beta chains from one sample in a study of blood T cell repertoires in COVID-19. Using immunoSEQ multiplex PCR, the repertoire was profiled, and TCRdb retains in-frame clones only, with some absent. The table has approximately 210,000 clones, roughly 80% seen once; the top ten hold around 5.1%. The sample consisted of peripheral blood. The origin of the receptors is a human donor in a cohort sampled during active COVID-19. CDR3s include the opening cysteine and the closing phenylalanine or tryptophan. Each record gives: CDR3 protein, CDR3 DNA, J gene, clone size, D gene, V gene. The D gene is left open where the match is weak. Size tells how often a clone was seen (once, few, many) or the class of an expanded clone, and some rows leave it out.

CDR3aa: CASTLRGGQGPSYEQYF
CDR3nt: TGTGCCAGCACCCTTCGCGGGGGACAGGGGCCCTCCTACGAGCAGTACTTC
j_gene: TRBJ2-7
abundance: .
d_gene: TRBD1
v_gene: TRBV11-2

CDR3aa: CASRAKAASSYNEQFF
CDR3nt: TGTGCCAGCAGAGCTAAAGCGGCTAGCTCCTACAATGAGCAGTTCTTC
j_gene: TRBJ2-1
abundance: once
d_gene: .
v_gene: TRBV27

CDR3aa: CASSPRTSGSYEQFF
CDR3nt: TGTGCCAGCTCACCCCGGACTAGCGGGAGTTATGAGCAGTTCTTC
j_gene: TRBJ2-1
abundance: .
d_gene: TRBD2
v_gene: TRBV18

CDR3aa: CASSLFPSGQETQYF
CDR3nt: TGTGCCAGCAGTTTATTCCCTAGCGGCCAAGAGACCCAGTACTTC
j_gene: TRBJ2-5
abundance: .
d_gene: TRBD2
v_gene: TRBV28

CDR3aa: CASGKSGIQYF
CDR3nt: TGTGCCAGCGGAAAGTCAGGGATCCAGTACTTC
j_gene: TRBJ2-5
abundance: .
d_gene: .
v_gene: TRBV2

CDR3aa: CASRQSSGNTIYF
CDR3nt: TGTGCCAGTAGACAAAGCTCTGGAAACACCATATATTTT
j_gene: TRBJ1-3
abundance: .
d_gene: .
v_gene: TRBV19

CDR3aa: CASNGAGVSGANVLTF
CDR3nt: TGTGCCAGCAACGGGGCAGGGGTATCTGGGGCCAACGTCCTGACTTTC
j_gene: TRBJ2-6
abundance: .
d_gene: .
v_gene: TRBV6-6

CDR3aa: CASSTSGQMRSQPQHF
CDR3nt: TGTGCCAGTAGTACCTCGGGACAAATGAGGAGTCAGCCCCAGCATTTT
j_gene: TRBJ1-5
abundance: .
d_gene: .
v_gene: TRBV19

CDR3aa: CASRVVQGKQYF
CDR3nt: TGTGCCAGCAGGGTAGTACAGGGTAAGCAGTACTTC
j_gene: TRBJ2-7
abundance: .
d_gene: .
v_gene: TRBV2

CDR3aa: CASRRTGDTGELFF
CDR3nt: TGTGCCAGCAGGAGAACAGGGGACACCGGGGAGCTGTTTTTT
j_gene: TRBJ2-2
abundance: .
d_gene: TRBD1
v_gene: TRBV25-1

CDR3aa: CASSLRGSWSNQPQHF
CDR3nt: TGTGCCAGCAGCTTACGGGGAAGCTGGAGCAATCAGCCCCAGCATTTT
j_gene: TRBJ1-5
abundance: .
d_gene: .
v_gene: TRBV7-2

CDR3aa: CASSSFTGRASYNEQFF
CDR3nt: TGTGCCAGCAGCTCTTTCACCGGGAGGGCGTCCTACAATGAGCAGTTCTTC
j_gene: TRBJ2-1
abundance: .
d_gene: TRBD2
v_gene: TRBV5-4

CDR3aa: CASSLIPGPYEQYF
CDR3nt: TGTGCCAGCAGCTTGATTCCAGGCCCCTACGAGCAGTACTTC
j_gene: TRBJ2-7
abundance: .
d_gene: .
v_gene: TRBV5-4

CDR3aa: CASSPEGLAGLEQYF
CDR3nt: TGTGCCAGCAGCCCCGAAGGACTAGCGGGCCTCGAGCAGTACTTC
j_gene: TRBJ2-7
abundance: .
d_gene: TRBD2
v_gene: TRBV9

CDR3aa: CASSPTSGGRRTDTQYF
CDR3nt: TGTGCCAGCAGCCCCACTAGCGGCGGGAGACGCACAGATACGCAGTATTTT
j_gene: TRBJ2-3
abundance: .
d_gene: TRBD2
v_gene: TRBV7-3

CDR3aa: CSASANEQYF
CDR3nt: TGCAGTGCAAGCGCCAACGAGCAGTACTTC
j_gene: TRBJ2-7
abundance: .
d_gene: .
v_gene: TRBV20-1

CDR3aa: CASSPREAGVGYNEQFF
CDR3nt: TGTGCCAGCAGCCCCCGCGAGGCGGGAGTCGGGTACAATGAGCAGTTCTTC
j_gene: TRBJ2-1
abundance: .
d_gene: TRBD2
v_gene: TRBV7-3

CDR3aa: CASSSFGQANYGYTF
CDR3nt: TGCGCCAGCAGCTCCTTCGGACAGGCAAACTATGGCTACACCTTC
j_gene: TRBJ1-2
abundance: .
d_gene: TRBD1
v_gene: TRBV5-1

CDR3aa: CASSLVGGSYEQYF
CDR3nt: TGTGCCAGCAGTTTAGTTGGGGGGTCCTACGAGCAGTACTTC
j_gene: TRBJ2-7
abundance: .
d_gene: .
v_gene: TRBV27

CDR3aa: CASISNTEAFF
CDR3nt: TGCGCCAGCATATCCAACACTGAAGCTTTCTTT
j_gene: TRBJ1-1
abundance: .
d_gene: .
v_gene: TRBV5-1

CDR3aa: CASSTRTGGNTEAFF
CDR3nt: TGTGCCAGTAGTACAAGGACAGGGGGGAACACTGAAGCTTTCTTT
j_gene: TRBJ1-1
abundance: .
d_gene: TRBD1
v_gene: TRBV19

CDR3aa: CASSPPLDRGKTQYF
CDR3nt: TGTGCCAGCTCACCACCGCTGGACAGGGGAAAGACCCAGTACTTC
j_gene: TRBJ2-5
abundance: .
d_gene: TRBD1
v_gene: TRBV18

CDR3aa: CASSRSFLGRGETQYF
CDR3nt: TGTGCCAGCAGCCGATCGTTTTTGGGCCGTGGGGAGACCCAGTACTTC
j_gene: TRBJ2-5
abundance: .
d_gene: .
v_gene: TRBV5-5

CDR3aa: CAWSLRDRPMNTEAFF
CDR3nt: TGTGCCTGGAGTCTTCGGGACAGACCTATGAACACTGAAGCTTTCTTT
j_gene: TRBJ1-1
abundance: .
d_gene: TRBD1
v_gene: TRBV30

CDR3aa: CASSYAGEQYF
CDR3nt: TGTGCCAGCAGCTATGCGGGGGAGCAGTACTTC
j_gene: TRBJ2-7
abundance: once
d_gene: .
v_gene: TRBV7-9

CDR3aa: CASSIGTGNTEAFF
CDR3nt: TGTGCCAGTAGTATAGGGACGGGAAACACTGAAGCTTTCTTT
j_gene: TRBJ1-1
abundance: .
d_gene: .
v_gene: TRBV19

CDR3aa: CASRQAGYNSPLHF
CDR3nt: TGTGCCAGTAGGCAGGCGGGCTATAATTCACCCCTCCACTTT
j_gene: TRBJ1-6
abundance: .
d_gene: .
v_gene: TRBV28

CDR3aa: CASSLARWQGAGEAFF
CDR3nt: TGTGCCAGCAGCTTAGCGCGGTGGCAGGGGGCGGGTGAAGCTTTCTTT
j_gene: TRBJ1-1
abundance: few
d_gene: TRBD1
v_gene: TRBV7-2

CDR3aa: CSASRSSGAQYF
CDR3nt: TGCAGTGCTAGTCGGTCGTCCGGGGCGCAGTATTTT
j_gene: TRBJ2-3
abundance: .
d_gene: .
v_gene: TRBV20-1

CDR3aa: CASSPTGYGDKNIQYF
CDR3nt: TGTGCCAGCAGCCCCACGGGGTATGGAGACAAAAACATTCAGTACTTC
j_gene: TRBJ2-4
abundance: .
d_gene: .
v_gene: TRBV9

CDR3aa: CASSQYRDRYNEQFF
CDR3nt: TGTGCCAGCAGCCAATACCGGGACAGATACAATGAGCAGTTCTTC
j_gene: TRBJ2-1
abundance: .
d_gene: TRBD1
v_gene: TRBV3-1/TRBV3-2